The TCR beta chain described here comes from a study of T cells after yellow fever vaccination. Using its own MiXCR run on the 5' RACE reads, TCRdb lists one record per CDR3 protein. The table shows tens of thousands of distinct CDR3 sequences, with 7.5% to 9% occurring only once. This CDR3 has 16 amino acids. Germline V gene sequence: CDR1 LGHDT, CDR2 YNNKEL (reference sequence). Trimming took 0 bases from V and 0 from J, leaving 9 bases between them. Study outcomes and limitations: At around 95% for CD4 and 75% to 90% for CD8, most primary-vaccination clones showed up again after the booster.

This clonotype was seen repeatedly, ten times or more. Its antigen is unknown. The starting material was CD8+ T cells sorted from PBMCs, obtained on the day of the yellow fever booster vaccination. This receptor was obtained from a man aged 30 to 39 who received the YFV17D yellow fever vaccine. The chain combines TRBV3-1 with TRBJ2-1; D unclear. The CDR3: CASSQDGPDSYNEQFF. DNA of the CDR3: TGTGCCAGCAGCCAAGACGGTCCGGACTCCTACAATGAGCAGTTCTTC.